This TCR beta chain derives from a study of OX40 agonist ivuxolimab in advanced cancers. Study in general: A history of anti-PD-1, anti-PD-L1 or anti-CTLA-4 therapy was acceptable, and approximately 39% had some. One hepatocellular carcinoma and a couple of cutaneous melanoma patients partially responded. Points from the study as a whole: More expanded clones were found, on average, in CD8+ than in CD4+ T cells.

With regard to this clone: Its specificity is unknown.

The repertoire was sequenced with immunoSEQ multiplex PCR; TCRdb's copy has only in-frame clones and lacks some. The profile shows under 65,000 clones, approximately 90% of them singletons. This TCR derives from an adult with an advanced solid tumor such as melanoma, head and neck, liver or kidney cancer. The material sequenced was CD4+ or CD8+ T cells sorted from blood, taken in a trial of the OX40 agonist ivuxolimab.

The CDR3 DNA reads TGTGCCAGCAGCTTAGTCTCTAGCGGGGGCCGCAGTGAGCAGTTCTTC. It specifies CASSLVSSGGRSEQFF. The chain combines TRBV7-2 with TRBJ2-1, with 10 bases identical to TRBD2. The ends lost 1 base at V and 9 bases at J; junction bases unmatched: 9. Germline assignment: CDR1 SGHTA and CDR2 FQGNSA. CDR3 length: 16 residues.